Each of the 16 T cell receptor beta chains below was sequenced from the same sample in a study of CD8+CD57+ T cells in acquired aplastic anemia. The study profiled TCR beta VDJ and CDR3 using genomic DNA as template. TCRdb passed the reads through MiXCR, listing each CDR3 protein once. The sample carries around 180,000 distinct CDR3 sequences, around 48% recorded once. All sequencing subjects had displayed CD8+CD57+ cell expansion on flow cytometry. Material for sequencing was sorted CD4+, CD8+, or CD8+CD57+ T cells (not recorded which) from PBMCs. Receptors were obtained from a human donor with aplastic anemia.

This clonotype appeared many times. For the CDR3, the DNA is TGTGCCAGCAGCTTAGTGGGGGCCTCCTATGGCTACACCTTC. It is translated as CASSLVGASYGYTF. The chain uses TRBV7-8 and TRBJ1-2, with D perhaps matching TRBD1 (6 bases). Germline values: CDR1 SGHVS, CDR2 FQNEAQ. The CDR3 is made up of 14 amino acids. V gave up 1 base and J gave up 4 bases, with 10 bases separating them. Complete variable domain (other parts from reference TRBV7-8 and TRBJ1-2): GAGVSQSPRYKVAKRGQDVALRCDPISGHVSLFWYQQALGQGPEFLTYFQNEAQLDKSGLPSDRFFAERPEGSVSTLKIQRTQQEDSAVYLCASSLVGASYGYTFGSGTRLTVV.

This clonotype was observed many times. The chain joins TRBV5-6 to TRBJ1-2; D unclear. The V gene lost 4 bases and the J gene lost 0 bases, with 10 bases spanning the gap. The CDR3 totals 14 residues. The germline CDR1 and CDR2 sequences are SGHDT and YYEEEE. The chain's CDR3 is CASSPKASNYGYTF. CDR3 coding DNA: TGTGCCAGCAGCCCGAAGGCCTCTAACTATGGCTACACCTTC.

This sequence joins TRBV7-8 and TRBJ2-7; D tentatively fits TRBD1 or TRBD2 (5 bases each). Trimming pared 5 bases from V and 7 bases from J, leaving 9 bases between. The germline V gene has CDR1 SGHVS and CDR2 FQNEAQ. The CDR3 totals 11 residues. This CDR3 reads CASSPEGEQYF. CDR3 nucleotides: TGTGCCAGCAGCCCAGAGGGGGAGCAGTACTTC.

In its sample, this clonotype was seen many times. The rearrangement joins TRBV18 to TRBJ1-6; D is ambiguous. Trimming cost V 2 bases and J 8 bases, with 10 bases left between them. The germline CDR1 and CDR2 sequences are KGHSH and LQKENI. This CDR3 region has 14 residues. The CDR3 region has the DNA TGTGCCAGCTCACCAATGGCAAGGGATTCACCCCTCCACTTT. Encoded protein: CASSPMARDSPLHF.

The rearrangement uses TRBV29-1 and TRBJ2-7; 7 positions match TRBD1. Germline V CDR1 and CDR2: SQVTM, ANQGSEA. With V trimmed by 4 bases and J by 6 bases, 6 bases remained unmatched. The CDR3 has 12 residues. CDR3 nucleotides: TGCAGCGTTGGGGACAGCTTAGGCGAGCAGTACTTC. Its protein is CSVGDSLGEQYF.

Only one count was recorded for this clonotype. The CDR3 sequence: CATSAGGTRAYNEQFF. The CDR3 DNA reads as TGTGCCACCAGTGCCGGGGGGACCCGCGCCTACAATGAGCAGTTCTTC. The chain uses TRBV24-1 and TRBJ2-1; 7 bases align to TRBD2. V gave up 5 bases and J gave up 2 bases; unmatched junction bases: 8. The CDR3 is 16 amino acids. Germline assignment: CDR1 KGHDR and CDR2 SFDVKD.

This clonotype occurred many times. The chain joins TRBV29-1 to TRBJ1-6; 8 bases are a match to TRBD1. The V gene end was trimmed by 7 bases and the J gene end by 6 bases; junction bases not matched to a gene: 8. From germline, CDR1 is SQVTM and CDR2 ANQGSEA. The CDR3 is made up of 14 amino acids. The CDR3 here is CSAAGTGFNSPLHF. In DNA form, the CDR3 reads TGCAGCGCCGCGGGGACAGGTTTTAATTCACCCCTCCACTTT.

The chain is built from TRBV5-1 and TRBJ2-5; 9 bases line up with TRBD1. The CDR3 totals 13 residues. Germline V gene lookup returns CDR1 SGHRS and CDR2 YFSETQ. The V segment lost 8 bases and the J segment 4 bases; nucleotides outside the gene matches: 6. The CDR3 region is CASQTGGGETQYF. CDR3 DNA sequence: TGCGCCAGTCAGACAGGGGGAGGAGAGACCCAGTACTTC.

This chain connects TRBV20-1 to TRBJ2-2; TRBD1 matches at 7 bases. V lost 6 bases to trimming and J lost 0 bases; unmatched junction nucleotides: 4. The length of the CDR3 is 14 residues. Germline assignment: CDR1 DFQATT and CDR2 SNEGSKA (reference sequence). CDR3 DNA: TGCAGTGCACGGCAGGGGGCGAACACCGGGGAGCTGTTTTTT. It codes for CSARQGANTGELFF.

About this clonotype: The germline gene is not matched at one end of the junction; a read error may be the cause. V is TRBV7-9 and J is TRBJ2-3; unclear D gene. This CDR3 comprises 14 residues. Per the germline V gene, CDR1 is SEHNR and CDR2 is FQNEAQ (reference sequence). CDR3: CASSVARSTDTQYF. Here the CDR3 DNA reads TGTGCCAGCAGCGTAGCCAGAAGCACAGATACGCAGTATTTT.

The rearrangement uses TRBV15 and TRBJ2-1; D may be TRBD2 (5 bases). Germline V gene sequence: CDR1 LNHNV, CDR2 YYDKDF (reference sequence). The V gene lost 1 base and the J gene lost 6 bases, with 7 bases spanning the gap. The CDR3 is made up of 13 amino acids. CDR3 in amino acids: CATSRAGINEQFF. The CDR3 DNA sequence: TGTGCCACCAGCAGAGCGGGGATCAATGAGCAGTTCTTC.

This clonotype showed up many times. J is TRBJ1-3 and V is TRBV12-3 or TRBV12-4, with TRBD1 as a possible D gene (5 bases). The CDR3 totals 14 residues. V lost 10 bases to trimming and J lost 2 bases, with 15 bases between them. CDR3 protein: CATTRGGAGNTIYF. For the CDR3, the DNA is TGTGCCACGACTCGGGGGGGGGCTGGAAACACCATATATTTT.

The CDR3 nucleotides read TGTGCCAGCAGCTTCCGGGGCGGCTACGAGCAGTACTTC. Translating it yields CASSFRGGYEQYF. The chain has TRBV7-2 and TRBJ2-7, with D perhaps matching TRBD1 or TRBD2 (5 bases each). Trimming removed 3 bases at V and 3 bases at J, with 9 bases between. The CDR3 runs to 13 residues. CDR1 and CDR2 from the germline V gene are SGHTA and FQGNSA.

The chain employs TRBV24-1 and TRBJ2-1; 9 nucleotides agree with TRBD2. CDR3 length equals 13 residues. The V segment lost 3 bases and the J segment 8 bases; nucleotides outside the gene matches: 1. Looked up from germline, CDR1 is KGHDR and CDR2 is SFDVKD. The chain's CDR3 is CATSDIAGDEQFF. CDR3 DNA sequence: TGTGCCACCAGTGATATAGCGGGAGATGAGCAGTTCTTC.

This clonotype was detected a few times. The chain has TRBV27 and TRBJ2-3; D is perhaps TRBD2 (6 bases). The CDR3 contains 13 residues. The germline gives CDR1 MNHEY, CDR2 SMNVEV (reference sequence). V was clipped by 6 bases and J by 7 bases, with 14 bases between them. For the CDR3, the DNA is TGTGCCAGCAGGGATAGCGGCAGCTATACGCAGTATTTT. Translated: CASRDSGSYTQYF.

This chain joins TRBV6-1 and TRBJ2-1; TRBD1 matches 8 bases. V dropped 6 bases and J dropped 4; count of bases not matched to a gene: 5. The CDR3 sequence is 14 residues long. Germline CDR1 and CDR2: MNHNS and SASEGT. As DNA, the CDR3 is TGTGCCAGCAGGCGACAGGGGTTTTACAATGAGCAGTTCTTC. It encodes CASRRQGFYNEQFF.